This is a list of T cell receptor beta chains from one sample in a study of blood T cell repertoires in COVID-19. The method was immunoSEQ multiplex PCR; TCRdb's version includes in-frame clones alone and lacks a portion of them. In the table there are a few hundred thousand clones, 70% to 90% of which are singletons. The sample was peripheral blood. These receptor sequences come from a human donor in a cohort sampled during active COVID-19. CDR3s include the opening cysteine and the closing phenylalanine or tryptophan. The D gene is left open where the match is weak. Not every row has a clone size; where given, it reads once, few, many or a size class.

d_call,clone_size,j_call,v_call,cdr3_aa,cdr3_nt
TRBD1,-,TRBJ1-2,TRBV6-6,CASSVGTGYGYTF,TGTGCCAGCAGTGTGGGGACAGGGTATGGCTACACCTTC
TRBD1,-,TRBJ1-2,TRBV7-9,CASSRSLQGASGYTF,TGTGCCAGCAGCCGAAGTTTGCAGGGGGCTTCTGGCTACACCTTC
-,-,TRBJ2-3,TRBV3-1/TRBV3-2,CASSQNGYEKYF,TGTGCCAGCAGCCAAAACGGGTATGAGAAGTATTTT
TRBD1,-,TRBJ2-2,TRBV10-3,CAISDPGQGPTGELFF,TGTGCCATCAGTGACCCGGGACAGGGTCCCACCGGGGAGCTGTTTTTT
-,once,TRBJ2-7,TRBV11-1,CASSFFPTGWYEQYF,TGTGCCAGCAGCTTTTTCCCTACAGGGTGGTACGAGCAGTACTTC
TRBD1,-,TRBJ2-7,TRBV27,CASSSLDRGWNEQYF,TGTGCCAGCAGTTCTCTCGACAGGGGCTGGAACGAGCAGTACTTC
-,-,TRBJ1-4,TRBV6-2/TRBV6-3,CASSRLLGEKLFF,TGTGCCAGCAGTCGGCTACTAGGGGAAAAACTGTTTTTT
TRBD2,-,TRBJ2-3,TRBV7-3,CASGGGTSGYTDTQYF,TGTGCCAGCGGGGGAGGGACTAGCGGATACACAGATACGCAGTATTTT
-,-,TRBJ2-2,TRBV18,CASSPMGALTGELFF,TGTGCCAGCTCACCCATGGGAGCTCTCACCGGGGAGCTGTTTTTT
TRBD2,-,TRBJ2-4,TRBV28,CASYGAGALNIQYF,TGTGCCAGCTACGGAGCGGGGGCGTTGAACATTCAGTACTTC